This record covers a single TCR beta chain. Produced via immunoSEQ multiplex PCR; TCRdb's table is partial and in-frame only. The table includes about 15,000 clones, almost 80% detected once. These data belong to a study of graft-versus-host responses after intestinal transplantation. Across the whole study: Recipients were all induced with anti-thymocyte globulin, then given tacrolimus and steroids for about three years.

This CDR3 has 14 residues. The germline V gene has CDR1 MNHEY and CDR2 SMNVEV (reference sequence). V gave up 7 bases and J gave up 6 bases, with 13 bases separating them. Graft specimens yielded both intraepithelial and lamina propria lymphocytes. The receptor comes from a human patient who received an intestinal transplant, so some T cells may come from the graft donor. Sequenced here: ileum tissue, sampled roughly 70 weeks after intestinal transplant. This chain links TRBV27 with TRBJ1-6, with D unresolved. The chain's CDR3 is CASKVREGNSPLHF. CDR3 in DNA: TGTGCCAGCAAGGTGCGGGAAGGTAATTCACCCCTCCACTTT.